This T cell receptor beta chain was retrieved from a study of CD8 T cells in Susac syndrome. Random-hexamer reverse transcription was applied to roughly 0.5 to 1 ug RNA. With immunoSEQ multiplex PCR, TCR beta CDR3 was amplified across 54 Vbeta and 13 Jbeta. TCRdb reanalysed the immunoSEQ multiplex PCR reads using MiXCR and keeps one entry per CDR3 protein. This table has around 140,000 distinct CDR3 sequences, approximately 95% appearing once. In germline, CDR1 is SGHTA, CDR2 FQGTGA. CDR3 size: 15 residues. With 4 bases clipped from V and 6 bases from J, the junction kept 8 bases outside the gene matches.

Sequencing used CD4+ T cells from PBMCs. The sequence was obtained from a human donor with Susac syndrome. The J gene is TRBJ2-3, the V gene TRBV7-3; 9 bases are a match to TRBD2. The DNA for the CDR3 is TGTGCCAGCAGCTCCCTGCGGGGGGGACGGGATACGCAGTATTTT. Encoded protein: CASSSLRGGRDTQYF.